This T cell receptor (beta chain) came from a study of T and B cells in COVID-19 patients. This clonotype was detected only a few times. Its antigen is currently unknown. BIOMED2 TRB-A/B primer pools were used in multiplex TRB PCR. TCRdb ran MiXCR on the multiplex PCR reads and lists one entry per CDR3 protein. Among about 11,000 distinct CDR3 sequences, about 33% were seen once, and the ten largest hold more than 13%. From blood, about 240-500 ng of genomic DNA served as TRB template. Points from the study as a whole: Patients with COVID-19 reportedly showed strongly skewed T cell receptor beta variable and joining gene usage.

Germline V gene data show CDR1 as MNHEY and CDR2 as SVGEGT. This CDR3 has 16 amino acids. Trimming took 6 bases from V and 3 from J, leaving 18 bases between them. The sequenced sample was blood. The TCR comes from a human donor with active COVID-19. The rearrangement links TRBV6-2 or TRBV6-3 to TRBJ1-5; D is possibly TRBD1 (5 bases). Here the CDR3 reads CASSRREGDINQPQHF. In nucleotides, the CDR3 is TGTGCCAGCAGCCGCAGGGAAGGGGATATCAATCAGCCCCAGCATTTT.